The rows below give T cell receptor beta chains drawn from one sample of a study of blood T cell repertoires in COVID-19. Some clones are missing from TCRdb's copy, which holds only in-frame ones; the method was immunoSEQ multiplex PCR. In the table there are about 400,000 clones, about 89% of which are singletons. The specimen was peripheral blood. The receptors were gathered from a woman aged 25 to 39 with acute or convalescent COVID-19. Each CDR3 is given with its conserved first and last residue. A D gene is named only where the DNA matches it firmly. Clone size is given for some rows only: seen once, a few or many times, or a class if the clone is expanded.

d_gene: TRBD1
j_gene: TRBJ1-2
abundance: once
v_gene: TRBV30
CDR3aa: CAWTIGQGALPGYTF
CDR3nt: TGTGCCTGGACGATAGGCCAGGGGGCGCTTCCTGGCTACACCTTC

d_gene: .
j_gene: TRBJ2-3
abundance: .
v_gene: TRBV29-1
CDR3aa: CSVVEGTDTQYF
CDR3nt: TGCAGCGTTGTCGAGGGTACAGATACGCAGTATTTT

d_gene: TRBD2
j_gene: TRBJ2-7
abundance: .
v_gene: TRBV2
CDR3aa: CAMVELAGTYEQYF
CDR3nt: TGTGCCATGGTAGAACTAGCGGGTACCTACGAGCAGTACTTC

d_gene: .
j_gene: TRBJ2-2
abundance: .
v_gene: TRBV3-1/TRBV3-2
CDR3aa: CASSQGQGTGELFF
CDR3nt: TGTGCCAGCAGCCAAGGCCAGGGCACCGGGGAGCTGTTTTTT

d_gene: .
j_gene: TRBJ1-5
abundance: .
v_gene: TRBV2
CDR3aa: CASTLQGLKSQPQHF
CDR3nt: TGTGCCAGCACCCTGCAGGGGTTAAAGAGTCAGCCCCAGCATTTT

d_gene: .
j_gene: TRBJ1-3
abundance: .
v_gene: TRBV7-3
CDR3aa: CASSRSRDPGNTIYF
CDR3nt: TGTGCCAGCAGCCGGAGTCGGGATCCTGGAAACACCATATATTTT

d_gene: .
j_gene: TRBJ2-7
abundance: .
v_gene: TRBV15
CDR3aa: CATSTVLSYEQYF
CDR3nt: TGTGCCACCAGCACCGTTTTGTCCTACGAGCAGTACTTC

d_gene: .
j_gene: TRBJ2-2
abundance: .
v_gene: TRBV15
CDR3aa: CATSRGAWGVSGELFF
CDR3nt: TGTGCCACCAGCAGAGGGGCATGGGGGGTATCCGGGGAGCTGTTTTTT

d_gene: TRBD1
j_gene: TRBJ2-2
abundance: .
v_gene: TRBV7-9
CDR3aa: CASSSPGQGSYTGELFF
CDR3nt: TGTGCCAGCAGCTCCCCCGGACAGGGGTCATACACCGGGGAGCTGTTTTTT

d_gene: TRBD1
j_gene: TRBJ1-1
abundance: .
v_gene: TRBV10-1
CDR3aa: CASSAGQGASTEAFF
CDR3nt: TGCGCCAGCAGTGCAGGACAGGGGGCGTCCACTGAAGCTTTCTTT

d_gene: .
j_gene: TRBJ2-5
abundance: .
v_gene: TRBV29-1
CDR3aa: CSVEHKDIPETQYF
CDR3nt: TGCAGCGTTGAACATAAGGACATTCCAGAGACCCAGTACTTC

d_gene: .
j_gene: TRBJ1-2
abundance: .
v_gene: TRBV28
CDR3aa: CASSLSGGATRGYTF
CDR3nt: TGTGCCAGCAGTTTATCGGGGGGCGCGACTCGTGGCTACACCTTC

d_gene: TRBD2
j_gene: TRBJ2-1
abundance: .
v_gene: TRBV7-3
CDR3aa: CASSLTSGGRQFF
CDR3nt: TGTGCCAGCAGCCTAACTAGCGGGGGGCGTCAGTTCTTC

d_gene: TRBD1
j_gene: TRBJ1-4
abundance: .
v_gene: TRBV15
CDR3aa: CATSSPRGFNEKLFF
CDR3nt: TGTGCCACCAGCTCACCCAGGGGGTTTAATGAAAAACTGTTTTTT

d_gene: TRBD2
j_gene: TRBJ2-7
abundance: .
v_gene: TRBV5-5
CDR3aa: CASSLGPGGTEQYF
CDR3nt: TGTGCCAGCAGCTTGGGTCCGGGGGGTACCGAGCAGTACTTC

d_gene: TRBD2
j_gene: TRBJ2-1
abundance: .
v_gene: TRBV6-5
CDR3aa: CASSSLAGAINEQFF
CDR3nt: TGTGCCAGCAGTTCCCTAGCGGGGGCCATTAATGAGCAGTTCTTC

d_gene: .
j_gene: TRBJ2-7
abundance: .
v_gene: TRBV5-1
CDR3aa: CASCLGRGYEQYF
CDR3nt: TGCGCCAGCTGCTTGGGCCGGGGGTACGAGCAGTACTTC

d_gene: .
j_gene: TRBJ1-1
abundance: .
v_gene: TRBV18
CDR3aa: CASSPYLRAEAFF
CDR3nt: TGTGCCAGCTCACCCTATCTACGTGCTGAAGCTTTCTTT

d_gene: TRBD1
j_gene: TRBJ2-1
abundance: .
v_gene: TRBV28
CDR3aa: CASSLERGTGGFNEQFF
CDR3nt: TGTGCCAGCAGTTTGGAACGCGGGACAGGGGGTTTTAATGAGCAGTTCTTC

d_gene: TRBD1
j_gene: TRBJ2-5
abundance: .
v_gene: TRBV5-1
CDR3aa: CASSGTGGETQYF
CDR3nt: TGCGCCAGCAGCGGGACAGGGGGAGAGACCCAGTACTTC

d_gene: .
j_gene: TRBJ2-1
abundance: .
v_gene: TRBV5-1
CDR3aa: CASSSGQHNEQFF
CDR3nt: TGCGCCAGCAGCTCCGGACAGCACAATGAGCAGTTCTTC

d_gene: .
j_gene: TRBJ1-4
abundance: .
v_gene: TRBV5-5
CDR3aa: CASSNGQSNNAFF
CDR3nt: TGTGCCAGCAGCAATGGACAGAGTAATAACGCGTTTTTT

d_gene: .
j_gene: TRBJ2-5
abundance: .
v_gene: TRBV27
CDR3aa: CASRTDRIETQYF
CDR3nt: TGTGCCAGCAGAACAGACAGGATCGAGACCCAGTACTTC

d_gene: .
j_gene: TRBJ1-3
abundance: .
v_gene: TRBV11-2
CDR3aa: CASSLDLSRSGNTIYF
CDR3nt: TGTGCCAGCAGCTTAGATCTCTCCCGCTCTGGAAACACCATATATTTT

d_gene: TRBD1
j_gene: TRBJ2-1
abundance: .
v_gene: TRBV7-9
CDR3aa: CASSPNAGTGGRDEQFF
CDR3nt: TGTGCCAGCAGCCCCAACGCCGGGACAGGGGGCAGGGATGAGCAGTTCTTC

d_gene: .
j_gene: TRBJ2-1
abundance: .
v_gene: TRBV27
CDR3aa: CASSLRGENEQFF
CDR3nt: TGTGCCAGCAGTTTACGGGGAGAAAATGAGCAGTTCTTC

d_gene: .
j_gene: TRBJ1-4
abundance: .
v_gene: TRBV5-1
CDR3aa: CASSSGGGNEKLFF
CDR3nt: TGCGCCAGCAGCTCGGGAGGTGGTAATGAAAAACTGTTTTTT

d_gene: .
j_gene: TRBJ2-5
abundance: once
v_gene: TRBV29-1
CDR3aa: CSAFSHRVETQYF
CDR3nt: TGCAGCGCCTTTTCCCACAGGGTGGAGACCCAGTACTTC

d_gene: .
j_gene: TRBJ2-2
abundance: .
v_gene: TRBV30
CDR3aa: CAWSRSGAWELFF
CDR3nt: TGTGCCTGGAGTCGGAGTGGGGCTTGGGAGCTGTTTTTT

d_gene: .
j_gene: TRBJ2-1
abundance: .
v_gene: TRBV6-5
CDR3aa: CASSYLPRSIEQFF
CDR3nt: TGTGCCAGCAGTTACCTCCCGAGGTCGATTGAGCAGTTCTTC

d_gene: .
j_gene: TRBJ1-5
abundance: .
v_gene: TRBV4-2
CDR3aa: CASSQGPDQPQHF
CDR3nt: TGTGCCAGCAGCCAAGGCCCAGATCAGCCCCAGCATTTT

d_gene: .
j_gene: TRBJ2-7
abundance: once
v_gene: TRBV5-1
CDR3aa: CASSHGQDEQYF
CDR3nt: TGCGCCAGCAGCCATGGGCAGGACGAGCAGTACTTC

d_gene: .
j_gene: TRBJ2-1
abundance: .
v_gene: TRBV28
CDR3aa: CASRTSGSSIHNEQFF
CDR3nt: TGTGCCAGCAGAACCTCCGGGTCTTCAATCCACAATGAGCAGTTCTTC

d_gene: TRBD2
j_gene: TRBJ2-7
abundance: few
v_gene: TRBV4-2
CDR3aa: CASSQDVGGGNAYEQYF
CDR3nt: TGTGCCAGCAGCCAAGACGTAGGCGGGGGGAACGCCTACGAGCAGTACTTC

d_gene: TRBD1
j_gene: TRBJ2-1
abundance: .
v_gene: TRBV5-1
CDR3aa: CASSLAGLTGINEQFF
CDR3nt: TGCGCCAGCAGCTTGGCCGGGTTGACAGGGATCAATGAGCAGTTCTTC

d_gene: .
j_gene: TRBJ1-1
abundance: .
v_gene: TRBV19
CDR3aa: CASSIGRGSLAFF
CDR3nt: TGTGCCAGTAGTATCGGCAGGGGAAGTTTGGCTTTCTTT

d_gene: TRBD1
j_gene: TRBJ2-7
abundance: once
v_gene: TRBV7-8
CDR3aa: CASSLEDRVSYEQYF
CDR3nt: TGTGCCAGCAGCTTAGAAGACAGGGTCTCCTACGAGCAGTACTTC

d_gene: TRBD1
j_gene: TRBJ2-2
abundance: .
v_gene: TRBV5-8
CDR3aa: CASSQTGTANTGELFF
CDR3nt: TGTGCCAGCAGCCAGACCGGGACAGCAAACACCGGGGAGCTGTTTTTT

d_gene: TRBD1
j_gene: TRBJ1-1
abundance: .
v_gene: TRBV10-3
CDR3aa: CAISPGGRAEAFF
CDR3nt: TGTGCCATCAGTCCAGGGGGGCGCGCTGAAGCTTTCTTT

d_gene: TRBD2
j_gene: TRBJ2-3
abundance: .
v_gene: TRBV5-1
CDR3aa: CASSHGTSVSTDTQYF
CDR3nt: TGCGCCAGCAGCCACGGGACTAGCGTTAGCACAGATACGCAGTATTTT

d_gene: TRBD1
j_gene: TRBJ2-5
abundance: once
v_gene: TRBV5-5
CDR3aa: CASSTLTGSETQYF
CDR3nt: TGTGCCAGCAGCACCCTGACAGGGTCAGAGACCCAGTACTTC

d_gene: TRBD1
j_gene: TRBJ1-2
abundance: .
v_gene: TRBV30
CDR3aa: CAWSRQGLSNYGYTF
CDR3nt: TGTGCCTGGAGTCGACAGGGGCTTTCTAACTATGGCTACACCTTC

d_gene: .
j_gene: TRBJ1-2
abundance: .
v_gene: TRBV6-5
CDR3aa: CASTPRRRGGGYTF
CDR3nt: TGTGCCAGCACCCCTCGAAGGAGGGGGGGTGGCTACACCTTC

d_gene: .
j_gene: TRBJ1-5
abundance: once
v_gene: TRBV19
CDR3aa: CASSVYQGQPQHF
CDR3nt: TGTGCCAGTAGTGTCTACCAGGGTCAGCCCCAGCATTTT

d_gene: .
j_gene: TRBJ2-6
abundance: .
v_gene: TRBV29-1
CDR3aa: CSVDPGSGANVLTF
CDR3nt: TGCAGCGTTGACCCGGGATCTGGGGCCAACGTCCTGACTTTC

d_gene: .
j_gene: TRBJ1-1
abundance: .
v_gene: TRBV5-1
CDR3aa: CASSPTGFSLGTEAFF
CDR3nt: TGCGCCAGCAGCCCTACGGGATTCTCTCTGGGAACTGAAGCTTTCTTT

d_gene: .
j_gene: TRBJ1-1
abundance: .
v_gene: TRBV24-1
CDR3aa: CATRQGLNTEAFF
CDR3nt: TGTGCCACCCGTCAGGGGTTGAACACTGAAGCTTTCTTT

d_gene: .
j_gene: TRBJ1-1
abundance: .
v_gene: TRBV12-3/TRBV12-4
CDR3aa: CASSQKRDTEAFF
CDR3nt: TGTGCCAGCAGCCAAAAGCGGGACACTGAAGCTTTCTTT

d_gene: .
j_gene: TRBJ2-5
abundance: .
v_gene: TRBV11-3
CDR3aa: CASSLLGRSNRVDETQYF
CDR3nt: TGTGCCAGCAGCTTACTCGGTCGGTCGAACAGGGTTGACGAGACCCAGTACTTC

d_gene: .
j_gene: TRBJ2-3
abundance: .
v_gene: TRBV12-5
CDR3aa: CASGLSPDTQYF
CDR3nt: TGTGCTAGTGGTCTGAGCCCGGATACGCAGTATTTT

d_gene: TRBD1
j_gene: TRBJ1-6
abundance: .
v_gene: TRBV2
CDR3aa: CASTHIRTGGYNSPLHF
CDR3nt: TGTGCCAGCACTCACATTAGGACAGGGGGCTATAATTCACCCCTCCACTTT

d_gene: TRBD2
j_gene: TRBJ2-1
abundance: .
v_gene: TRBV4-2
CDR3aa: CASSPLAGGDYEQFF
CDR3nt: TGTGCCAGCAGTCCTCTAGCGGGGGGGGACTATGAGCAGTTCTTC

d_gene: TRBD2
j_gene: TRBJ2-1
abundance: .
v_gene: TRBV27
CDR3aa: CASSLRIAGSDEQFF
CDR3nt: TGTGCCAGCAGTTTAAGGATAGCGGGGAGCGATGAGCAGTTCTTC

d_gene: .
j_gene: TRBJ2-3
abundance: .
v_gene: TRBV29-1
CDR3aa: CSALGATDTQYF
CDR3nt: TGCAGCGCCCTTGGGGCGACAGATACGCAGTATTTT

d_gene: .
j_gene: TRBJ1-1
abundance: .
v_gene: TRBV18
CDR3aa: CASLPTGLSGATEAFF
CDR3nt: TGTGCCAGCCTTCCCACAGGCTTAAGTGGGGCCACTGAAGCTTTCTTT

d_gene: .
j_gene: TRBJ1-2
abundance: .
v_gene: TRBV6-2/TRBV6-3
CDR3aa: CASSYSRALEDYGYTF
CDR3nt: TGTGCCAGCAGTTACTCTAGGGCCCTGGAGGATTATGGCTACACCTTC

d_gene: .
j_gene: TRBJ2-5
abundance: .
v_gene: TRBV9
CDR3aa: CASSVGMGPEETQYF
CDR3nt: TGTGCCAGCAGCGTAGGCATGGGGCCGGAAGAGACCCAGTACTTC

d_gene: TRBD1
j_gene: TRBJ2-2
abundance: .
v_gene: TRBV24-1
CDR3aa: CATRARTGGTGELFF
CDR3nt: TGTGCCACCAGGGCCAGGACAGGGGGCACCGGGGAGCTGTTTTTT

d_gene: TRBD1
j_gene: TRBJ1-5
abundance: once
v_gene: TRBV6-5
CDR3aa: CASSTTGLGNQPQHF
CDR3nt: TGTGCCAGCAGTACGACAGGGCTCGGCAATCAGCCCCAGCATTTT

d_gene: .
j_gene: TRBJ1-4
abundance: .
v_gene: TRBV10-2
CDR3aa: CASTQGSGANEKLFF
CDR3nt: TGCGCCAGCACTCAGGGGAGCGGAGCTAATGAAAAACTGTTTTTT